The source of this TCR beta chain is a study of T-cell memory formation after mild COVID-19. The study's findings and limits: CD4+ clones that contracted lay mainly in CM and EM; CD8+ ones lay in EMRA. Cross-reactive memory appears to have joined, as suggested by some responding clones showing up in pre-infection memory.

This clonotype turned up a few times. Its antigen remains unidentified. The 5'RACE method, run with constant-segment primers, produced TCR alpha and TCR beta cDNA libraries (carrying sample barcodes and UMIs). TCRdb processed the 5' RACE reads anew with MiXCR; each CDR3 protein has one entry. The profile shows some 150,000 distinct CDR3 sequences, about 5.5% of them singletons. This CDR3 spans 18 amino acids. Trimming took 3 bases from V and 1 from J, leaving 21 bases between them. The chain employs TRBV12-3 or TRBV12-4 and TRBJ1-1; possibly TRBD1 for D (5 bases). The TCR comes from an adult woman who had mild COVID-19 (a few samples of this study predate the infection). Cell type and time point are not known. The material sequenced was PBMCs or a T cell subset sorted from them (not recorded which). The CDR3 DNA follows: TGTGCCAGCAGTTTCATCGTTATCCGGGACCGCGCGAACACTGAAGCTTTCTTT. It specifies CASSFIVIRDRANTEAFF.